This TCR beta chain was sequenced during a study of T cell repertoires in cytomegalovirus infection. V lost 4 bases, J lost 2 bases, and 5 bases stayed unmatched. Germline loops: CDR1 SGHDT, CDR2 YYEEEE. The CDR3 runs 16 residues. MiXCR, applied by TCRdb to the reads, yields one record per CDR3 protein. Of about 600,000 distinct CDR3 sequences in the sample, more than 20% were seen once. Sequenced material: CD8+ T cells from PBMCs. The gene calls are TRBV5-6 and TRBJ1-5, with TRBD1 matching 11 bases. The TCR sequence derives from a human donor in good health (CMV status not recorded). Some clones in this sample may be carry-over from other donors' samples. This CDR3 reads CASSKGQGDRNQPQHF. In DNA form, the CDR3 reads TGTGCCAGCAGCAAGGGACAGGGGGATCGCAATCAGCCCCAGCATTTT.